These T cell receptor beta chains were read from a single sample in a study of blood T cell repertoires in COVID-19. TCRdb's table, derived via immunoSEQ multiplex PCR, lists solely in-frame clones and lacks some. The repertoire holds hundreds of thousands of clones, with 88% as singletons. Sequencing used PBMCs or T cells enriched from blood (not recorded which). These receptors came from a middle-aged woman with acute COVID-19. Each CDR3 is given with its conserved first and last residue. D genes are given only for firm matches. The size entry is marked missing in some rows and otherwise reads once, few, many or a size class.

V gene	J gene	D gene	clone size	CDR3 DNA	CDR3 protein
TRBV2	TRBJ2-3	TRBD1	once	TGTGCCAGCAGGGCCAGGGGGCGTGGAGATACGCAGTATTTT	CASRARGRGDTQYF
TRBV18	TRBJ1-2	TRBD1	-	TGTGCCAGCTCACCGGACAGGGAATATGGCTACACCTTC	CASSPDREYGYTF
TRBV14	TRBJ2-6	-	few	TGTGCCAGCAGCCAGACAGGACGGACCGGGGCCAACGTCCTGACTTTC	CASSQTGRTGANVLTF
TRBV4-2	TRBJ2-5	TRBD2	-	TGTGCCAGCAGCCAGGGGACTAGCGGGGGGAAGTACCAAGAGACCCAGTACTTC	CASSQGTSGGKYQETQYF
TRBV21-1	TRBJ2-1	-	-	TGTGCCAGCCTGGTCCTAGATGAGCAGTTCTTC	CASLVLDEQFF
TRBV9	TRBJ1-3	TRBD1	-	TGTGCCAGCAGCGTCAGCCCCCCAGGGGGCGCCGGAAACACCATATATTTT	CASSVSPPGGAGNTIYF
TRBV6-5	TRBJ1-5	TRBD1	-	TGTGCCAGCAGTCCCGGACAGGGAGGTGGGCAGCCCCAGCATTTT	CASSPGQGGGQPQHF
TRBV5-5	TRBJ1-1	-	-	TGTGCCAGCAGCATCCTGACAGGATTGAACACTGAAGCTTTCTTT	CASSILTGLNTEAFF
TRBV7-8	TRBJ2-2	-	-	TGTGCCAGCAGCGATGACAAGAACACCGGGGAGCTGTTTTTT	CASSDDKNTGELFF
TRBV6-6	TRBJ2-7	-	-	TGTGCCAGCAGTTACGCTGAAGCGGGCAAAATCTACGAGCAGTACTTC	CASSYAEAGKIYEQYF
TRBV5-5	TRBJ2-7	TRBD2	few	TGTGCCAGCAGCTTAACTGGGACTACCTACGAGCAGTACTTC	CASSLTGTTYEQYF
TRBV20-1	TRBJ1-5	TRBD1	-	TGCAGTGCTAGTTACAGGGGGAATCAGCCCCAGCATTTT	CSASYRGNQPQHF
TRBV4-2	TRBJ1-2	-	-	TGTGCCAGCAGCCAAGCAGGGAACTATGGCTACACCTTC	CASSQAGNYGYTF